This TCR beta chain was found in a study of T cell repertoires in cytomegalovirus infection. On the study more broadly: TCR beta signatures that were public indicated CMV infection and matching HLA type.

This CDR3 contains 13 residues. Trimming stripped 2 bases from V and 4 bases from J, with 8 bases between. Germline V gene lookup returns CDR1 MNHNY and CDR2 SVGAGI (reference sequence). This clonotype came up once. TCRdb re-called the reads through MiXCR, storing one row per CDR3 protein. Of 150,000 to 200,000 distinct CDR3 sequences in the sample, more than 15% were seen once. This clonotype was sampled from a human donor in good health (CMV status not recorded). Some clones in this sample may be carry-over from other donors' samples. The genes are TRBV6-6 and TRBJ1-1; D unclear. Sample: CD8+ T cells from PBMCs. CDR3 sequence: CASSYTIGTEAFF. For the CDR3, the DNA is TGTGCCAGCAGTTACACGATTGGCACTGAAGCTTTCTTT.